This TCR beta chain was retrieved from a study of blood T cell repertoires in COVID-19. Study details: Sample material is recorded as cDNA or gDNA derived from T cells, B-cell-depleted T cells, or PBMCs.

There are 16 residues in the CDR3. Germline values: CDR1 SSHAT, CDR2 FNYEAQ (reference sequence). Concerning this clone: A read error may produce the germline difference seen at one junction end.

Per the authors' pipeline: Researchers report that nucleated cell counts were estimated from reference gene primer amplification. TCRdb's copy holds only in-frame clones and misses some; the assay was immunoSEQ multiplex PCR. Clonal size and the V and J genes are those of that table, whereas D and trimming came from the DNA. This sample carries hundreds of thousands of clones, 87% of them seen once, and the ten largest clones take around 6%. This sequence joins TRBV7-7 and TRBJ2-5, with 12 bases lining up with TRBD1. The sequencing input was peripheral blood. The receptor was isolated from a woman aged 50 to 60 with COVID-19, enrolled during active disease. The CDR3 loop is CASSLQPGQGAKTQYF. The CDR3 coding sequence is TGTGCTAGCAGCTTACAACCGGGACAGGGGGCGAAGACCCAGTACTTC.